This TCR beta chain was retrieved from a study of T cell repertoires in cytomegalovirus infection. For the study at large: The study used recently identified HLA-C-restricted and well-studied HLA-B-restricted CMV epitopes. It can be stated that public TCR beta signatures indicated CMV infection as well as a matching HLA type. Findings of the study overall: HLA-C-restricted CMV-specific TCR beta clonotypes prevailed in the ex vivo response.

A word on this clonotype: Its antigen remains unknown.

The CDR3 is 16 amino acids. J was trimmed by 7 bases and V by 6 bases; bases with no gene match: 14. The germline V gene has CDR1 SGHAT and CDR2 FQNNGV. TCRdb called the reads again in MiXCR, with one record for every CDR3 protein. Counted here are about 350,000 distinct CDR3 sequences, nearly 35% occurring once; the ten biggest clones make up about 14%. This specimen consisted of cultured PBMCs, obtained from culture after CMV antigen stimulation. This receptor was taken from a human donor in good health (CMV status not recorded). Some clones in this sample may be carry-over from other donors' samples. The rearrangement links TRBV11-2 to TRBJ2-1; TRBD2 agrees at 8 bases. CDR3 sequence: CASRYPYGRDANEQFF. As DNA, the CDR3 is TGTGCCAGCAGATACCCCTACGGGAGGGACGCAAATGAGCAGTTCTTC. The whole variable domain, remainder taken from reference TRBV11-2 and TRBJ2-1, is EAGVAQSPRYKIIEKRQSVAFWCNPISGHATLYWYQQILGQGPKLLIQFQNNGVVDDSQLPKDRFSAERLKGVDSTLKIQPAKLEDSAVYLCASRYPYGRDANEQFFGPGTRLTVL.